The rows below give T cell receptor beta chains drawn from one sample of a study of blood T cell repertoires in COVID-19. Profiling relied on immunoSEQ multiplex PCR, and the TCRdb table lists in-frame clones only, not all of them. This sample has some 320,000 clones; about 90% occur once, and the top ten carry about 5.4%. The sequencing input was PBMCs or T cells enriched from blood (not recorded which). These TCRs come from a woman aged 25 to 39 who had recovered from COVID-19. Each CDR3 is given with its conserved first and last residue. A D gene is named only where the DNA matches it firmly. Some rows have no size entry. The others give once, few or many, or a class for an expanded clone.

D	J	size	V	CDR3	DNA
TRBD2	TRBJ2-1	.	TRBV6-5	CASSISGDSYNEQFF	TGTGCCAGCAGCATTAGCGGGGACTCCTACAATGAGCAGTTCTTC
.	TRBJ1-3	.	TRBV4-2	CASSQGTGSGNTIYF	TGTGCCAGCAGCCAGGGTACAGGGTCTGGAAACACCATATATTTT
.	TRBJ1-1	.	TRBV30	CAGGKMNTEAFF	TGTGCCGGAGGGAAAATGAACACTGAAGCTTTCTTT
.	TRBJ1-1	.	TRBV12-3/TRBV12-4	CASTLDSEAFF	TGTGCCAGCACCTTGGACAGTGAAGCTTTCTTT
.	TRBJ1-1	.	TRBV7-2	CASSLVSGEGTEAFF	TGTGCCAGCAGCTTAGTGTCGGGGGAAGGAACTGAAGCTTTCTTT
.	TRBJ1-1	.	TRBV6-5	CASSYVRGDEAFF	TGTGCCAGCAGTTATGTTCGGGGAGATGAAGCTTTCTTT
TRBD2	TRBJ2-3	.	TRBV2	CASRTSGGAEASTDTQYF	TGTGCCAGCAGGACTAGCGGGGGGGCAGAAGCTAGCACAGATACGCAGTATTTT
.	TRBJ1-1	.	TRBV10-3	CAISESLHQGEAFF	TGTGCCATCAGTGAGTCCCTCCACCAGGGGGAAGCTTTCTTT
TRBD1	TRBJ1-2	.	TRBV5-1	CASSLAPGTGGIYGYTF	TGCGCCAGCAGCTTGGCCCCCGGGACAGGGGGGATTTATGGCTACACCTTC
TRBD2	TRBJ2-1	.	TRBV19	CASSVAGRYNEQFF	TGTGCCAGTAGTGTAGCGGGGAGATACAATGAGCAGTTCTTC
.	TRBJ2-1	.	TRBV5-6	CASSLKGGAYNEQFF	TGTGCCAGCAGCTTGAAGGGAGGCGCCTACAATGAGCAGTTCTTC
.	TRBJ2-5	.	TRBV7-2	CASSYDRGQETQYF	TGTGCCAGCAGCTACGACCGGGGCCAAGAGACCCAGTACTTC
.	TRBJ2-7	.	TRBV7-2	CASSLSSSVPFEQYF	TGTGCCAGCAGCTTAAGCTCTAGCGTTCCTTTCGAGCAGTACTTC
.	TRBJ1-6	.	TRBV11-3	CASSRGQGLSSYNSPLHF	TGTGCCAGCAGCCGCGGACAAGGTCTTAGCTCCTATAATTCACCCCTCCACTTT
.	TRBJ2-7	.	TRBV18	CASSQQAYEQYF	TGTGCCAGCTCACAACAGGCCTACGAGCAGTACTTC
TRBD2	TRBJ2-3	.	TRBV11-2	CASRRGRGAGSDTQYF	TGTGCCAGCCGCCGCGGGAGGGGGGCCGGATCAGATACGCAGTATTTT
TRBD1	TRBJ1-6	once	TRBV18	CASSLSPGTGANSPLHF	TGTGCCAGCTCCCTAAGCCCTGGGACAGGGGCTAATTCACCCCTCCACTTT
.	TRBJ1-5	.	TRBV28	CASTGLNQPQHF	TGTGCCAGCACCGGACTCAATCAGCCCCAGCATTTT
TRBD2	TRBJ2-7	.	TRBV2	CASRDGTSGRNEQYF	TGTGCCAGCAGGGACGGGACTAGCGGGAGGAACGAGCAGTACTTC
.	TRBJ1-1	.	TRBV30	CAWRNMGRATEAFF	TGTGCCTGGAGGAATATGGGCAGGGCCACTGAAGCTTTCTTT
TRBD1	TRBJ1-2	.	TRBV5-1	CASSLGLLQGYGYTF	TGCGCCAGCAGCTTGGGACTCCTACAGGGGTATGGCTACACCTTC
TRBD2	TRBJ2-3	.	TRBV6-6	CASSRDLAGGPWSTDTQYF	TGTGCCAGCAGTCGAGACCTAGCGGGGGGGCCCTGGAGCACAGATACGCAGTATTTT
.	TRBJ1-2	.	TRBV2	CASSYQGLVYGYTF	TGTGCCAGCAGTTACCAGGGACTAGTCTATGGCTACACCTTC
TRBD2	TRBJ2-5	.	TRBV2	CASSLFGAGHVETQYF	TGTGCCAGCAGTCTTTTTGGAGCGGGGCACGTGGAGACCCAGTACTTC
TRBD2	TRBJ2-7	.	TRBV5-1	CASSLDSGGPTYEQYF	TGCGCCAGCAGCTTGGATAGCGGGGGGCCCACCTACGAGCAGTACTTC
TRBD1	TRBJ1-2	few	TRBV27	CASSLSYNGQGSGYTF	TGTGCCAGCAGTTTATCCTATAACGGACAGGGATCTGGCTACACCTTC
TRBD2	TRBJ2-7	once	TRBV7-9	CASSLVSQRGVYEQYF	TGTGCCAGCAGCTTAGTAAGCCAGCGGGGGGTCTACGAGCAGTACTTC
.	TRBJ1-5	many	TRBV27	CASSLSAGVQPQHF	TGTGCCAGCAGTTTATCAGCAGGGGTTCAGCCCCAGCATTTT
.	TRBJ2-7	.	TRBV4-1	CASSQEPTGFSYEQYF	TGCGCCAGCAGCCAGGAACCCACCGGGTTCTCCTACGAGCAGTACTTC
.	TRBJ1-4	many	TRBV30	CAWSVLTGRSEKLFF	TGTGCCTGGAGTGTACTGACCGGGAGGAGTGAAAAACTGTTTTTT